The 18 T cell receptor beta chains below were found in one sample sequenced in a study of shared clonotypes between healthy human individuals. Measured with immunoSEQ multiplex PCR; TCRdb has only the in-frame clones, and not every one. The sample includes under 1,100,000 clones, roughly 80% of them seen just once. The sequencing sample was made of memory CD4+ T cells sorted from blood. Subset denoted: CD45RA-negative fraction. Receptors were obtained from a man younger than 35 in good health.

The V call is TRBV5-4, the J call TRBJ2-3; 15 bases match TRBD2. This CDR3 is built from 18 residues. CDR1 and CDR2 from the germline V gene are SGHNT and YYREEE (reference sequence). The V segment lost 5 bases and the J segment 0 bases; nucleotides outside the gene matches: 7. In nucleotides, the CDR3 is TGTGCCAGCAGTTCCGGGACTAGCGGGAGGCCTAGCACAGATACGCAGTATTTT. Encoded protein: CASSSGTSGRPSTDTQYF.

The rearrangement links TRBV7-2 to TRBJ2-3; D gene uncertain. The CDR3 covers 15 residues. V was cut by 3 bases and J by 1 base, with 11 bases left in between. Germline V gene lookup returns CDR1 SGHTA and CDR2 FQGNSA. The CDR3 is CASSLGARGTDTQYF. The CDR3 nucleotides are TGTGCCAGCAGCTTGGGCGCCCGAGGCACAGATACGCAGTATTTT.

J is TRBJ2-3 and V is TRBV29-1; TRBD1 aligns across 7 bases. Trimming at V came to 7 bases and at J to 0 bases, leaving 7 bases not matched to a gene. There are 14 residues in the CDR3. Germline V CDR1 and CDR2: SQVTM, ANQGSEA. CDR3 nucleotides: TGCAGCGACACGGGACAGACTAGCACAGATACGCAGTATTTT. Protein: CSDTGQTSTDTQYF.

The chain recombines TRBV19 with TRBJ1-1; TRBD1 aligns across 8 bases. The CDR3 consists of 15 residues. Per the germline V gene, CDR1 is LNHDA and CDR2 is SQIVND (reference sequence). Written as DNA, the CDR3 is TGTTCAACTTGGGGACCGGAGACAGGGGCCACTGAAGCTTTCTTT. It codes for CSTWGPETGATEAFF.

This clone is a singleton in its sample. The chain links TRBV6-5 to TRBJ1-2; D is possibly TRBD1 (5 bases). The length of the CDR3 is 15 residues. The germline V gene has CDR1 MNHEY and CDR2 SVGAGI. V gave up 2 bases and J gave up 1 base, with 11 bases separating them. The DNA for the CDR3 is TGTGCCAGCAGTTACGGGGGGGATTATAACTATGGCTACACCTTC. Protein sequence: CASSYGGDYNYGYTF.

This clone was seen only once. The V call is TRBV4-1, the J call TRBJ2-1, with 10 positions matching TRBD2. V lost 3 bases to trimming and J lost 7 bases; unmatched junction nucleotides: 3. This CDR3 has 14 residues. Germline V gene data show CDR1 as MGHRA and CDR2 as YSYEKL. The CDR3 DNA is TGCGCCAGCAGCCATCCAGCGGGGGGGAATGAGCAGTTCTTC. This gives the protein CASSHPAGGNEQFF.

CDR3 residues: CASRPLAWGQTGELFF. DNA of the CDR3: TGTGCCAGTAGACCACTAGCTTGGGGGCAAACCGGGGAGCTGTTTTTT. The chain employs TRBV19 and TRBJ2-2; the D call may be TRBD1 or TRBD2 (6 bases each). This CDR3 is built from 16 residues. CDR1 and CDR2 from the germline V gene are LNHDA and SQIVND (reference sequence). V lost 6 bases and J lost 5, with 19 bases in between.

The V call is TRBV7-6, the J call TRBJ2-5, with TRBD1 as a possible D gene (6 bases). Trimming took off 5 bases at V and 1 base at J, with 14 bases between the two ends. The CDR3 is 15 residues long. Germline CDR1 SGHVS, CDR2 FNYEAQ. As DNA, the CDR3 is TGTGCCAGCAGCCCAAACGGACAGTTCCAAGAGACCCAGTACTTC. Its translation: CASSPNGQFQETQYF.

The chain uses TRBV6-1 and TRBJ1-4, with a tentative D call TRBD1 (5 bases). The germline V and J ends were trimmed by 4 bases and 4 bases, with 19 bases remaining between them. Germline loops: CDR1 MNHNS, CDR2 SASEGT. The CDR3 totals 17 residues. For the CDR3, the DNA is TGTGCCAGCAGTGCCCATGCGCGGGGCCTCCTTAATGAAAAACTGTTTTTT. This sequence encodes CASSAHARGLLNEKLFF.

The rearrangement uses TRBV19 and TRBJ2-7; 9 nucleotides agree with TRBD1. With V trimmed by 6 bases and J by 2 bases, 11 bases remained unmatched. Germline V gives CDR1 LNHDA, CDR2 SQIVND (reference sequence). This CDR3 contains 16 residues. The CDR3 DNA reads as TGTGCCAGTAGGGATTCGACAGGGGGTTCCCCCTACGAGCAGTACTTC. It specifies CASRDSTGGSPYEQYF.

The chain employs TRBV6-5 and TRBJ1-1, with D perhaps matching TRBD1 (5 bases). The CDR3 contains 13 residues. V lost 8 bases to trimming and J lost 0 bases, with 10 bases between them. Germline V gene sequence: CDR1 MNHEY, CDR2 SVGAGI. This CDR3 is CASQRQLNTEAFF. For the CDR3, the DNA is TGTGCCAGCCAACGACAGTTGAACACTGAAGCTTTCTTT.

The gene calls are TRBV11-2 and TRBJ2-3; 8 bases are a match to TRBD1. The CDR3 spans 14 residues. With V trimmed by 2 bases and J by 6 bases, 4 bases remained unmatched. Germline CDR1 reads SGHAT; CDR2 reads FQNNGV. The CDR3 protein is CASSLQGAKDTQYF. CDR3 DNA: TGTGCCAGCAGCTTACAGGGGGCTAAGGATACGCAGTATTTT.

The V and J genes are TRBV10-3 and TRBJ1-1, with D uncertain. V lost 2 bases and J 4 bases, leaving 17 bases between the germline ends. Germline V CDR1 and CDR2: ENHRY, SYGVKD. The CDR3 has 16 amino acids. CDR3 residues: CAISESRPNSGTEAFF. The CDR3 DNA reads TGTGCCATCAGTGAGAGCAGGCCCAATTCGGGCACTGAAGCTTTCTTT.

The rearrangement uses TRBV7-9 and TRBJ2-5; D perhaps matches TRBD2 (7 bases). The CDR3 length is 17 residues. Germline CDR1 and CDR2: SEHNR and FQNEAQ (reference sequence). The V gene lost 1 base and the J gene lost 4 bases, with 19 bases spanning the gap. The CDR3 bases are TGTGCCAGCAGCTTAGTTGGTATGCAGGGGAGGGGAGAGACCCAGTACTTC. Amino acid sequence: CASSLVGMQGRGETQYF.

The V gene is TRBV19, the J gene TRBJ2-2, with 13 positions matching TRBD2. CDR3 length equals 17 residues. In germline, CDR1 is LNHDA, CDR2 SQIVND (reference sequence). Trimming cost V 7 bases and J 5 bases; bases outside gene matches: 10. In DNA, the CDR3 is TGTGCCAGTACTCCGGGACTAGCGGGAAAAGGAACCGGGGAGCTGTTTTTT. It specifies CASTPGLAGKGTGELFF.

This chain links TRBV9 with TRBJ1-6; the D gene is possibly TRBD1 (5 bases). The germline V gene encodes CDR1 SGDLS and CDR2 YYNGEE. The CDR3 spans 14 residues. The V and J ends lost 5 bases and 7 bases respectively, with 13 bases between them. The CDR3 loop is CASSAGRLNSPLHF. CDR3 DNA sequence: TGTGCCAGCAGTGCGGGACGACTCAATTCACCCCTCCACTTT.

The DNA of the CDR3 is TGTGCCAGCAGTTCAGACTGGGACCCTGGAAACACCATATATTTT. Its protein product is CASSSDWDPGNTIYF. The chain employs TRBV2 and TRBJ1-3, with D tentatively TRBD1 (5 bases). The CDR3 spans 15 residues. CDR1 and CDR2 from the germline V gene are SNHLY and FYNNEI. Trimming removed 5 bases at V and 2 bases at J, with 13 bases between. Full variable domain (remainder filled in from reference TRBV2 and TRBJ1-3): EPEVTQTPSHQVTQMGQEVILRCVPISNHLYFYWYRQILGQKVEFLVSFYNNEISEKSEIFDDQFSVERPDGSNFTLKIRSTKLEDSAMYFCASSSDWDPGNTIYFGEGSWLTVV.

V gene TRBV4-2 combines with J gene TRBJ1-3; D is undetermined. Looked up from germline, CDR1 is LGHNA and CDR2 is YNFKEQ. V shed 8 bases and J shed 2 bases, with 19 bases lying between them. The CDR3 runs to 16 residues. CDR3 amino acids: CASSEDPRPTGNTIYF. DNA of the CDR3: TGTGCCAGCTCCGAAGACCCCCGGCCAACTGGAAACACCATATATTTT.